These 2 T cell receptor beta chains share one sample of origin, sequenced in a study of blood T cell repertoires in COVID-19. Data came from immunoSEQ multiplex PCR; TCRdb stores just in-frame clones and leaves some out. The table has approximately 300,000 clones, around 90% seen once. The source material was PBMCs or T cells enriched from blood (not recorded which). The source is a woman under 40 who had recovered from COVID-19.

This clone has just one count. This CDR3 is CASSWGQGVKPLHF. In nucleotides, the CDR3 is TGTGCCAGCAGCTGGGGACAGGGGGTAAAACCCCTCCACTTT. The genes are TRBV6-6 and TRBJ1-6; TRBD1 matches 11 bases. The V and J ends lost 6 bases and 12 bases, in that order; junction bases with no gene match: 7. CDR1 is MNHNY and CDR2 is SVGAGI in the germline V gene (reference sequence). The CDR3 covers 14 residues.

This clone was observed once. The CDR3 sequence is CASSRDTYEQYF. CDR3 nucleotides: TGTGCCAGCAGTAGGGACACCTACGAGCAGTACTTC. The chain has TRBV6-5 and TRBJ2-7, with a possible D match to TRBD1 (6 bases). Germline V CDR1 and CDR2: MNHEY, SVGAGI. CDR3 length: 12 amino acids. V was pared by 5 bases and J by 2 bases, with 7 bases between.